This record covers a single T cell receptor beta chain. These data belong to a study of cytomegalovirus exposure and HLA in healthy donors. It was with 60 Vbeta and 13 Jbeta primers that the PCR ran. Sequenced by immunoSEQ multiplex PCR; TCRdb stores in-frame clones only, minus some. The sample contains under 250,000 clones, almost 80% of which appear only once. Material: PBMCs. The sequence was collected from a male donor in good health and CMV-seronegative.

The CDR3 DNA follows: TGTGCCAGCAGCCGGGACAGGGGGTCGTATGGCTACACCTTC. Residues: CASSRDRGSYGYTF. The chain uses TRBV6-6 and TRBJ1-2, with 11 nucleotides matching TRBD1. Germline V lookup: CDR1 MNHNY, CDR2 SVGAGI (reference sequence). The CDR3 has 14 residues. With 6 bases clipped from V and 5 bases from J, the junction kept 5 bases outside the gene matches.